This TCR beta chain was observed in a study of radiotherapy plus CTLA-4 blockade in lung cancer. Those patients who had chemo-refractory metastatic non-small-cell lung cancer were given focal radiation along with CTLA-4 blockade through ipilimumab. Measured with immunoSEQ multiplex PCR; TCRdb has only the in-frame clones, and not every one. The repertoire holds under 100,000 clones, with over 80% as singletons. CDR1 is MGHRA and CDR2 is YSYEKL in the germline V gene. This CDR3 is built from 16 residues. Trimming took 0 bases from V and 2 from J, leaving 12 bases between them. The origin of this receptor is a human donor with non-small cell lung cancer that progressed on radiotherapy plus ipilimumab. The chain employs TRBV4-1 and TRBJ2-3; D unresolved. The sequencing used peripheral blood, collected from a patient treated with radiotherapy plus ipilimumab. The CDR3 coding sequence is TGCGCCAGCAGCCAAGATCTCGGGCTAAACACAGATACGCAGTATTTT. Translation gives CASSQDLGLNTDTQYF.